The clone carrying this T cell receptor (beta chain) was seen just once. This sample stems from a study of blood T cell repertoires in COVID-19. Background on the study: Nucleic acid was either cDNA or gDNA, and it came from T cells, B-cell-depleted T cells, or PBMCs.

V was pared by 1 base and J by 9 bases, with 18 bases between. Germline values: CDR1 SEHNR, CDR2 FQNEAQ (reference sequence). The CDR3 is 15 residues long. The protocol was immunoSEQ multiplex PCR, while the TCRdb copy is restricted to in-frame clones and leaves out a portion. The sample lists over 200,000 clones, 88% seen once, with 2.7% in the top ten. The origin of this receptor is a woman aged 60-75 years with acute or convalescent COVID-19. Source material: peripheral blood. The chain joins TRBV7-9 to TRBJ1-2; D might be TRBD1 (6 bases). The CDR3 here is CASSLDSQGYNSYTF. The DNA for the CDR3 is TGTGCCAGCAGCTTAGATTCACAGGGCTATAATAGCTACACCTTC. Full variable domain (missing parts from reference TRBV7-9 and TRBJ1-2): DTGVSQNPRHKITKRGQNVTFRCDPISEHNRLYWYRQTLGQGPEFLTYFQNEAQLEKSRLLSDRFSAERPKGSFSTLEIQRTEQGDSAMYLCASSLDSQGYNSYTFGSGTRLTVV.